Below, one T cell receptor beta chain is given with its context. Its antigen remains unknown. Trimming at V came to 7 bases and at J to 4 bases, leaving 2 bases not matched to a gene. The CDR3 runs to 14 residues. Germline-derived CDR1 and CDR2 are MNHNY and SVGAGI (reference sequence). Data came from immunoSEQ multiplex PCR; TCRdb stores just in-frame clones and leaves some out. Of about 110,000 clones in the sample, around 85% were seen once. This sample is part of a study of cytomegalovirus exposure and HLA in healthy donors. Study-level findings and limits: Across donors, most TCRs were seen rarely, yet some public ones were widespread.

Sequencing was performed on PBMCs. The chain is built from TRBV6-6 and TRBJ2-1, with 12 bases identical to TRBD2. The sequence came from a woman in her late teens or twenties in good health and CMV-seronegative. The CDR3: CASTSGGEYNEQFF. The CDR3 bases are TGTGCCAGCACTAGCGGGGGGGAGTACAATGAGCAGTTCTTC.